One sample yielded the 21 T cell receptor beta chains listed below, sequenced in a study of cytomegalovirus exposure and HLA in healthy donors (dated by TCRdb to the late 2010s). The library was generated by the immunoSEQ multiplex PCR assay. A mixture of 60 forward primers for TCR Vbeta segments and 13 reverse primers for TCR Jbeta segments was used in the multiplex PCR. TCRdb stores this immuneACCESS table with in-frame sequences only. Part of the clones is absent; in the studies checked, under half of the shortfall reflects unresolved V genes, and no reason is known for the rest. Across this sample there are over 140,000 clones, with almost 85% seen only once. The leading ten clones occupy roughly 1.4% of the sample. The sequencing input was PBMCs. These receptors all stem from a man between 25 and 39 years old in good health and CMV-seropositive.

This chain links TRBV28 with TRBJ2-5; a possible D gene is TRBD1 (6 bases). CDR1 is MDHEN and CDR2 is SYDVKM in the germline V gene. V shed 6 bases and J shed 5 bases, with 13 bases lying between them. CDR3 size: 13 residues. The CDR3 reads CASREQGWETQYF. CDR3 bases: TGTGCCAGCAGAGAACAGGGCTGGGAGACCCAGTACTTC. Filled out from reference TRBV28 and TRBJ2-5, the complete variable domain reads DVKVTQSSRYLVKRTGEKVFLECVQDMDHENMFWYRQDPGLGLRLIYFSYDVKMKEKGDIPEGYSVSREKKERFSLILESASTNQTSMYLCASREQGWETQYFGPGTRLLVL.

This chain uses TRBV5-1 with TRBJ2-7, with a tentative D call TRBD2 (6 bases). Germline V lookup: CDR1 SGHRS, CDR2 YFSETQ. This CDR3 spans 14 amino acids. V gave up 1 base and J gave up 6 bases, with 14 bases separating them. The CDR3: CASSLQGDSSEQYF. DNA of the CDR3: TGCGCCAGCAGCTTGCAAGGGGACTCAAGCGAGCAGTACTTC. The full variable domain, its missing parts supplied by reference TRBV5-1 and TRBJ2-7, is KAGVTQTPRYLIKTRGQQVTLSCSPISGHRSVSWYQQTPGQGLQFLFEYFSETQRNKGNFPGRFSGRQFSNSRSEMNVSTLELGDSALYLCASSLQGDSSEQYFGPGTRLTVT.

J is TRBJ2-7 and V is TRBV29-1; perhaps TRBD1 as D (8 bases). V gave up 4 bases and J gave up 2 bases, with 18 bases separating them. CDR3 size: 15 residues. CDR1 and CDR2 (germline): SQVTM, ANQGSEA. CDR3 sequence reads: CSVVARTGRAYEQYF. As DNA, the CDR3 is TGCAGCGTTGTCGCGAGGACAGGGAGGGCCTACGAGCAGTACTTC.

The gene calls are TRBV7-9 and TRBJ2-7; 16 nucleotides agree with TRBD2. After removal of 7 bases from V and 7 bases from J, the junction contained 13 bases not matched to a gene. The length of the CDR3 is 17 residues. Germline V CDR1 and CDR2: SEHNR, FQNEAQ (reference sequence). Here the CDR3 reads CASTRGGTSGGAQEQYF. CDR3 in DNA: TGTGCCAGCACCCGTGGAGGGACTAGCGGGGGGGCCCAAGAGCAGTACTTC.

The chain links TRBV5-1 to TRBJ1-4, with D unresolved. The ends were cut back, 4 bases at V and 3 bases at J, with 19 bases in the middle. Germline CDR1 reads SGHRS; CDR2 reads YFSETQ. CDR3 length: 17 residues. CDR3 sequence: CASSQQSGGMANEKLFF. The CDR3 coding sequence is TGCGCCAGCAGCCAGCAGTCGGGAGGTATGGCTAATGAAAAACTGTTTTTT.

The chain links TRBV6-1 to TRBJ1-2, with 9 bases identical to TRBD1. The J segment lost 3 bases and the V segment lost 11 bases, leaving 7 bases of the junction unmatched. The CDR3 runs to 13 residues. The V gene's germline CDR1 is MNHNS and CDR2 SASEGT. The CDR3 DNA reads TGTGCCTCCCGGACAGGGGTAGACTATGGCTACACCTTC. It translates to CASRTGVDYGYTF.

The V gene is TRBV5-4, the J gene TRBJ2-3; 7 bases are a match to TRBD2. This CDR3 spans 13 amino acids. Germline assignment: CDR1 SGHNT and CDR2 YYREEE (reference sequence). With V trimmed by 3 bases and J by 6 bases, 4 bases remained unmatched. CDR3 sequence: CASSSRGEDTQYF. The CDR3 DNA sequence: TGTGCCAGCAGCTCCCGGGGGGAGGATACGCAGTATTTT.

The chain carries TRBV18 and TRBJ2-5; 10 positions agree with TRBD1. The germline V gene encodes CDR1 KGHSH and CDR2 LQKENI. This CDR3 comprises 14 residues. The trim removed 6 bases at V and 5 bases at J, leaving 6 bases unmatched. DNA of the CDR3: TGTGCCAGCTCGCCGGGACAGGGGTATGAGACCCAGTACTTC. Residues: CASSPGQGYETQYF.

The chain uses TRBV28 and TRBJ1-5, with 10 bases identical to TRBD1. With V trimmed by 4 bases and J by 6 bases, 6 bases remained unmatched. The germline CDR1 and CDR2 sequences are MDHEN and SYDVKM. The CDR3 is 15 amino acids. The CDR3 region is CASSSPGQGRQPQHF. The DNA of the CDR3 is TGTGCCAGCAGTTCCCCGGGACAGGGGCGTCAGCCCCAGCATTTT.

About this clone itself: This sample includes further DNA sequences coding for the same CDR3. V usage is TRBV29-1 and J usage is TRBJ2-7; TRBD2 aligns across 13 bases. The ends lost 6 bases at V and 7 bases at J; junction bases unmatched: 3. The CDR3 has 12 residues. CDR1 and CDR2 from the germline V gene are SQVTM and ANQGSEA. CDR3 sequence (DNA): TGCAGCGTGGGGGGACTAGCGGGAGAGCAGTACTTC. Its translation: CSVGGLAGEQYF.

This clone was observed a single time. The V and J genes are TRBV2 and TRBJ1-3; D is unclear. V lost 8 bases, J lost 4 bases, and 15 bases lay in between. CDR1 is SNHLY and CDR2 is FYNNEI in the germline V gene. This CDR3 has 14 amino acids. The DNA of the CDR3 is TGTGCCAGCGGGCCCAAAGAGTACGGAAACACCATATATTTT. This translates into CASGPKEYGNTIYF. Full variable domain (remainder filled in from reference TRBV2 and TRBJ1-3): EPEVTQTPSHQVTQMGQEVILRCVPISNHLYFYWYRQILGQKVEFLVSFYNNEISEKSEIFDDQFSVERPDGSNFTLKIRSTKLEDSAMYFCASGPKEYGNTIYFGEGSWLTVV.

The gene calls are TRBV19 and TRBJ2-2; no clear D gene. The CDR3 consists of 12 residues. Per the germline V gene, CDR1 is LNHDA and CDR2 is SQIVND (reference sequence). The V end was cut by 3 bases, the J end by 5 bases, with 4 bases between. CDR3 sequence reads: CASSMRTGELFF. Written as DNA, the CDR3 is TGTGCCAGTAGTATGAGAACCGGGGAGCTGTTTTTT.

The chain has TRBV4-1 and TRBJ1-6, with 7 bases lining up with TRBD1. The CDR3 length is 16 residues. The germline V gene has CDR1 MGHRA and CDR2 YSYEKL. V was clipped by 3 bases and J by 10 bases; unmatched bases: 12. CDR3 sequence reads: CASSHPNDREESPLHF. CDR3 sequence (DNA): TGCGCCAGCAGCCACCCCAACGACAGGGAGGAATCACCCCTCCACTTT.

The rearrangement uses TRBV6-1 and TRBJ1-2; 7 bases agree with TRBD1. This CDR3 region has 16 residues. Germline V gene data show CDR1 as MNHNS and CDR2 as SASEGT. J lost 0 bases, V lost 2 bases, and 6 bases had no gene match. The chain's CDR3 is CASSERRTGANYGYTF. CDR3 coding DNA: TGTGCCAGCAGTGAAAGGAGGACAGGAGCTAACTATGGCTACACCTTC.

This clone has a single count. The V call is TRBV2, the J call TRBJ2-7; possible D gene TRBD1, 6 bases. The ends were cut back, 7 bases at V and 0 bases at J, with 13 bases in the middle. Germline V CDR1 and CDR2: SNHLY, FYNNEI. The CDR3 has 14 amino acids. CDR3 in amino acids: CASNEQGSSYEQYF. The CDR3 DNA is TGTGCCAGCAATGAGCAGGGGAGCTCCTACGAGCAGTACTTC.

This rearrangement joins TRBV2 to TRBJ2-5; TRBD1 aligns across 12 bases. This CDR3 comprises 13 residues. Germline values: CDR1 SNHLY, CDR2 FYNNEI. V dropped 11 bases and J dropped 5; count of bases not matched to a gene: 6. This chain's CDR3 is CAGGQGARETQYF. The DNA for the CDR3 is TGTGCCGGGGGACAGGGGGCTAGGGAGACCCAGTACTTC. The full variable domain, completed using reference TRBV2 and TRBJ2-5, is EPEVTQTPSHQVTQMGQEVILRCVPISNHLYFYWYRQILGQKVEFLVSFYNNEISEKSEIFDDQFSVERPDGSNFTLKIRSTKLEDSAMYFCAGGQGARETQYFGPGTRLLVL.

The rearrangement links TRBV9 to TRBJ1-1; 7 bases are a match to TRBD1. After removal of 0 bases from V and 3 bases from J, the junction contained 14 bases not matched to a gene. Germline V gene data show CDR1 as SGDLS and CDR2 as YYNGEE. This CDR3 has 18 residues. CDR3 nucleotide sequence: TGTGCCAGCAGCGTAGGCTTGGCAGGGGGTAAAGCAGACACTGAAGCTTTCTTT. Protein sequence: CASSVGLAGGKADTEAFF.

This clone was detected a few times. The rearrangement uses TRBV28 and TRBJ2-7; 7 bases are shared with TRBD1. Trimming removed 5 bases from V and 3 bases from J; junction bases left unmatched: 16. CDR1 and CDR2 from the germline V gene are MDHEN and SYDVKM. The length of the CDR3 is 17 residues. CDR3 bases: TGTGCCAGCAGTCCCACGCCATCGGACAGGCAAAACTACGAGCAGTACTTC. This codes for CASSPTPSDRQNYEQYF.

The chain couples TRBV7-9 to TRBJ2-1; the D gene is possibly TRBD2 (7 bases). The V gene lost 3 bases and the J gene lost 4 bases, with 16 bases spanning the gap. Germline V lookup: CDR1 SEHNR, CDR2 FQNEAQ (reference sequence). CDR3 size: 16 residues. CDR3 sequence: CASSFPGGGRYNEQFF. CDR3 nucleotides: TGTGCCAGCAGCTTCCCAGGCGGGGGCAGGTACAATGAGCAGTTCTTC.

The chain recombines TRBV30 with TRBJ1-4; D remains unclear. CDR1 is GTSNPN and CDR2 is SVGIG in the germline V gene (reference sequence). V dropped 4 bases and J dropped 8 bases, with 14 bases sitting between them. The CDR3 sequence is 13 residues long. The CDR3 DNA is TGTGCCTGGACTCTCGCGACGGGAGAAAAACTGTTTTTT. Its translation is CAWTLATGEKLFF.

The count of this clone is one. The V and J genes are TRBV7-3 and TRBJ2-3; 11 bases fit TRBD2. The V gene end was trimmed by 4 bases and the J gene end by 3 bases; junction bases not matched to a gene: 3. The CDR3 totals 15 residues. Germline values: CDR1 SGHTA, CDR2 FQGTGA. The CDR3, as DNA: TGTGCCAGCAGCTCGGGACTAGCGGAAACAGATACGCAGTATTTT. Residues: CASSSGLAETDTQYF.